The source of this T cell receptor (beta chain) is a study of blood T cell repertoires in COVID-19 (dated by TCRdb to about 2020). With respect to the entire study: The collaborator samples originated in the United States, Italy and Spain and spanned the acute and convalescent phases of COVID-19. Where available, HLA class I and class II types were taken from metadata supplied by the sample provider and were not determined by assay-based typing. The dataset comprised deeply sampled blood TCRbeta repertoires from subjects exposed to, actively infected with, or recovered from COVID-19. The prospective study material was composed of cDNA or gDNA derived from T cells, B-cell-depleted T cells, or PBMCs. The repertoires were released in a freely available public database intended as a resource for research on the immune response to SARS-CoV-2. The sample metadata nearly always contained a de-identified subject ID, COVID-19 status, age in years and sex. Samples came from the ongoing ImmuneRACE study (first 160 participants) plus 1,254 subjects from 6 global collaborators.

Study-wide findings and limitations: The amount of clinical and demographic metadata varied by source and participant and was provided uncurated.

The CDR3 has 15 amino acids, counting the end cysteine and phenylalanine. Only the CDR3 region is kept as DNA, spanning 45 bases read in frame from base 1. CDR1 and CDR2 (MNHEY, SVGAGI) derive from the germline V gene. V loses 2 bases at its end and J loses 0 bases; junction bases beyond the gene matches: 3. As concerns this clone: It has no known antigen specificity. Within one base of it there is no much larger clone, and no base qualities were kept.

One collaborating source in Seattle enrolled patients during active infection and followed them longitudinally through the course of disease. The collaborating institutions used their own protocols to collect whole blood in K2EDTA tubes. For TCRbeta analysis, collaborators shipped samples in one of three forms: frozen whole blood, isolated PBMCs, or DNA extracted from either of those sample types. TCRbeta CDR3 regions were amplified from genomic DNA by means of the immunoSEQ Assay, a bias-controlled multiplex PCR. Under the source paper's analysis protocol: Within the assay, amplification of reference gene primers was used to estimate how many nucleated cells each sample contained. To quantify the absolute abundance of each unique TCRbeta CDR3 rearrangement, sequence reads were collapsed and filtered. For each sample, productive Simpson clonality was calculated by taking the square root of Simpson's diversity index across productive rearrangements. TCRdb mirrors the immuneACCESS table, restricted to in-frame sequences. Some clones are absent from its copies; in checked studies, under half trace to an unresolved V gene, and the reason for the others is unknown. V and J calls and clone size are as listed in that table; D and trimming were resolved from the DNA. The sample includes over 90,000 clones, with roughly 87% observed a single time. 5.2% of the sample rests with the top ten.

Sequences were obtained from peripheral blood. The TCR comes from a woman between 50 and 59 years old with COVID-19, enrolled during active disease. Rearrangement joined TRBV6-5 to TRBJ2-7, with TRBD1 identical over 8 junction bases. The nucleotides read TGTGCCAGCAGTTACGGGACAGGAAGCTCCTACGAGCAGTACTTC. Its amino acids are CASSYGTGSSYEQYF.